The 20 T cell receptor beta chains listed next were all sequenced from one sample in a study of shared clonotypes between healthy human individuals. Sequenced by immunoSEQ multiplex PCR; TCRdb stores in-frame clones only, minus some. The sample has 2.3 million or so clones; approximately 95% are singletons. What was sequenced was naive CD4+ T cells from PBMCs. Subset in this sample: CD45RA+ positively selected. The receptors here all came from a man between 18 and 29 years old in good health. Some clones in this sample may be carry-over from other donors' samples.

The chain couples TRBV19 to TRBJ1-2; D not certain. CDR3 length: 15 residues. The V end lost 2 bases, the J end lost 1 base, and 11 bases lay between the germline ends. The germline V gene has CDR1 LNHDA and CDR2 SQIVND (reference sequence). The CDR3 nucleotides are TGTGCCAGTAGTATATCCTTGCCAGTTAACTATGGCTACACCTTC. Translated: CASSISLPVNYGYTF. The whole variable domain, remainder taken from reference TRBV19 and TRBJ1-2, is DGGITQSPKYLFRKEGQNVTLSCEQNLNHDAMYWYRQDPGQGLRLIYYSQIVNDFQKGDIAEGYSVSREKKESFPLTVTSAQKNPTAFYLCASSISLPVNYGYTFGSGTRLTVV.

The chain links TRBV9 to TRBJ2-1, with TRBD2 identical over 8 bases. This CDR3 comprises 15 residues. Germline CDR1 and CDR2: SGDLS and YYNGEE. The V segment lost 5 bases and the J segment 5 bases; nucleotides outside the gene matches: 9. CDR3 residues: CASSNSGAPHNEQFF. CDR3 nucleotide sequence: TGTGCCAGCAGTAATAGCGGGGCGCCCCACAATGAGCAGTTCTTC.

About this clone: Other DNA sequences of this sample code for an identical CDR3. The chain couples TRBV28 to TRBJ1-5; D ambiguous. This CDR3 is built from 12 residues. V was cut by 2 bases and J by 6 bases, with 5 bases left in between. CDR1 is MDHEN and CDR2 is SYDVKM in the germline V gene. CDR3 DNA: TGTGCCAGCAGTTTAATAGGTCAGCCCCAGCATTTT. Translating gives CASSLIGQPQHF.

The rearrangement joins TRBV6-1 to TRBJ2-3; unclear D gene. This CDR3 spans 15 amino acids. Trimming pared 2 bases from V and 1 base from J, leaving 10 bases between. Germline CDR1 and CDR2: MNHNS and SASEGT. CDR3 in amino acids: CASSEPFSGTDTQYF. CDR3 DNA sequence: TGTGCCAGCAGTGAACCCTTTTCCGGCACAGATACGCAGTATTTT.

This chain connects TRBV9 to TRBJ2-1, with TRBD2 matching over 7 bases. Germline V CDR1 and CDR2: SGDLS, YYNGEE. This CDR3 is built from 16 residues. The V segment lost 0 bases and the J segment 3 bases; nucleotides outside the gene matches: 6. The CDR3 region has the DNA TGTGCCAGCAGCGTAGGTGCGCGCGGGAGCTACAATGAGCAGTTCTTC. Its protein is CASSVGARGSYNEQFF.

The CDR3 sequence is CASSPIVTGGEQYF. DNA for the CDR3: TGTGCCAGCAGCCCGATTGTGACGGGAGGGGAGCAGTACTTC. The genes are TRBV11-1 and TRBJ2-7, with 8 positions matching TRBD2. Per germline, CDR1 SGHAT and CDR2 FQDESV (reference sequence). This CDR3 is built from 14 residues. The trim removed 5 bases at V and 7 bases at J, leaving 10 bases unmatched.

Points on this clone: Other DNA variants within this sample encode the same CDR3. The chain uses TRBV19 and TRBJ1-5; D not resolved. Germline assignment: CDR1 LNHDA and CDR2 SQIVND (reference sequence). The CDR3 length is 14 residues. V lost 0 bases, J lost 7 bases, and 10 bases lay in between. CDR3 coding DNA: TGTGCCAGTAGTATAGATGGGGTAGGACAGCCCCAGCATTTT. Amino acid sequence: CASSIDGVGQPQHF.

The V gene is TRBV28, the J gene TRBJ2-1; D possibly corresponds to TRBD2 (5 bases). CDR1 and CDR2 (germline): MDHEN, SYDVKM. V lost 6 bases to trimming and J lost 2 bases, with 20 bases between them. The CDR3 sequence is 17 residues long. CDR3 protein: CASSPLKAVGTYNEQFF. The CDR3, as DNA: TGTGCCAGCAGCCCCCTTAAGGCGGTCGGGACCTACAATGAGCAGTTCTTC.

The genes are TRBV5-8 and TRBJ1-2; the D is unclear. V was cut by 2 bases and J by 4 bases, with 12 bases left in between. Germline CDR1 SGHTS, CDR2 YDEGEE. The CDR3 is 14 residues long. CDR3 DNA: TGTGCCAGCAGCTTATCCCCGGGCGTCTATGGCTACACCTTC. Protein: CASSLSPGVYGYTF.

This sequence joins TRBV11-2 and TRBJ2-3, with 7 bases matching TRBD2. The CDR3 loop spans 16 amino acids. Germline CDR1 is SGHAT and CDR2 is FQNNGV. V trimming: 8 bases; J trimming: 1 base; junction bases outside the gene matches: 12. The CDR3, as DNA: TGTGCCAGCCGTGCGAGGACGGCGGGAGGCACAGATACGCAGTATTTT. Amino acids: CASRARTAGGTDTQYF.

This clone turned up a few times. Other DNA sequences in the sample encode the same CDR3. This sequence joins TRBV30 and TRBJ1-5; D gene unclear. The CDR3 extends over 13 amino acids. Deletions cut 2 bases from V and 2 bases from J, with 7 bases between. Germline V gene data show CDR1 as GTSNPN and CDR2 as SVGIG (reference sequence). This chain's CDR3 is CAWSTQGNQPQHF. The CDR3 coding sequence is TGTGCCTGGAGTACTCAGGGCAATCAGCCCCAGCATTTT.

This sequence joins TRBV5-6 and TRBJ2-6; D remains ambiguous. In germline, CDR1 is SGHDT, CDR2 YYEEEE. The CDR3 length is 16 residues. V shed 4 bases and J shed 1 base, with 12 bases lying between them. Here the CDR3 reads CASSDVMGSGANVLTF. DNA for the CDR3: TGTGCCAGCAGCGATGTGATGGGATCTGGGGCCAACGTCCTGACTTTC.

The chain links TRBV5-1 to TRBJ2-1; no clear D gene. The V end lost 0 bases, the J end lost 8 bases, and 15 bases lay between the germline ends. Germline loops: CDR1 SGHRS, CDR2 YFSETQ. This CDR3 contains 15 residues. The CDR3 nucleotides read TGCGCCAGCAGCTTGGGTCACCGAAGTGGAGATGAGCAGTTCTTC. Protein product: CASSLGHRSGDEQFF.

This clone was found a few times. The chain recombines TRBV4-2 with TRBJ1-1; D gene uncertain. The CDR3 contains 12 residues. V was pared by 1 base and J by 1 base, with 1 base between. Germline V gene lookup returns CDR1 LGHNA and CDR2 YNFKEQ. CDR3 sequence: CASSQGNTEAFF. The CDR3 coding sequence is TGTGCCAGCAGCCAAGGGAACACTGAAGCTTTCTTT.

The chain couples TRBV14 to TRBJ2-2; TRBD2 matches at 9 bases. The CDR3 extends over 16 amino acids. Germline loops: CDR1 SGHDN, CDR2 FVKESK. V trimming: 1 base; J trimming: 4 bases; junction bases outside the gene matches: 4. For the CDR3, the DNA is TGTGCCAGCAGCCAAGGGGCTAGCGGGACCACCGGGGAGCTGTTTTTT. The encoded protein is CASSQGASGTTGELFF. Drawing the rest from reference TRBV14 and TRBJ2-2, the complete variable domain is EAGVTQFPSHSVIEKGQTVTLRCDPISGHDNLYWYRRVMGKEIKFLLHFVKESKQDESGMPNNRFLAERTGGTYSTLKVQPAELEDSGVYFCASSQGASGTTGELFFGEGSRLTVL.

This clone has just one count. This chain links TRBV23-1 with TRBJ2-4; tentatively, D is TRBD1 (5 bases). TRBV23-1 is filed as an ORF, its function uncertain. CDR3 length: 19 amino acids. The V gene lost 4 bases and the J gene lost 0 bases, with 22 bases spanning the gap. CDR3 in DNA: TGCGCCAGCAGTCCCGGAAGGGGTCCGGGTATTAAAGCCAAAAACATTCAGTACTTC. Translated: CASSPGRGPGIKAKNIQYF.

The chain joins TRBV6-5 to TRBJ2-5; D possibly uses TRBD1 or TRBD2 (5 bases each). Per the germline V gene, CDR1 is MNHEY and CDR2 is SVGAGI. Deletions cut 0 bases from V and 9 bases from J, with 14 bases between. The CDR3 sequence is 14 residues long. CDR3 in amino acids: CASSYSRGNQPQYF. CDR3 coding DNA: TGTGCCAGCAGTTACTCGAGGGGAAACCAACCCCAGTACTTC.

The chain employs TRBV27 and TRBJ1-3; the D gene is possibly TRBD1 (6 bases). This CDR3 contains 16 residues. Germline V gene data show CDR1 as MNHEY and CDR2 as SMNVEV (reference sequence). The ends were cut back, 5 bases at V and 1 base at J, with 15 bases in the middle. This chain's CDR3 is CASSPRGTLSGNTIYF. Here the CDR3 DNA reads TGTGCCAGCAGTCCTAGGGGGACTTTATCTGGAAACACCATATATTTT.

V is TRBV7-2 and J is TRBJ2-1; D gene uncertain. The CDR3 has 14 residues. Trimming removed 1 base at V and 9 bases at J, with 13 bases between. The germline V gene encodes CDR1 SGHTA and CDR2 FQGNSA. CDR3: CASSLVRSISEQFF. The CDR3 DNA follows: TGTGCCAGCAGCTTAGTTCGTAGTATCAGTGAGCAGTTCTTC.

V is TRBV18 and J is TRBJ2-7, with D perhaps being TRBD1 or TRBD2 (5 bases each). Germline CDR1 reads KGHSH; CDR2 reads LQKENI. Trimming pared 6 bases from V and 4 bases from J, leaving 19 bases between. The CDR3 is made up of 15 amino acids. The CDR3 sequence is CASSRSGTGPYEQYF. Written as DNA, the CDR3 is TGTGCCAGCTCTCGTTCCGGGACGGGACCTTACGAGCAGTACTTC. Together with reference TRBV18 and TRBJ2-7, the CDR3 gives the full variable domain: NAGVMQNPRHLVRRRGQEARLRCSPMKGHSHVYWYRQLPEEGLKFMVYLQKENIIDESGMPKERFSAEFPKEGPSILRIQQVVRGDSAAYFCASSRSGTGPYEQYFGPGTRLTVT.